The T cell receptor beta chain under discussion was sequenced for a study of T cells in Graves' hyperthyroidism and ophthalmopathy. PBMCs came from roughly 10 ml fresh peripheral blood. This clonotype was seen repeatedly, ten times or more. The CDR3 totals 12 residues. The germline V and J ends were trimmed by 6 bases and 2 bases, with 8 bases remaining between them. Germline V gene sequence: CDR1 SGHKS, CDR2 YYEKEE (reference sequence). Template material for amplifying TCR beta CDR3 regions consisted of RNA transcripts. In the first-round RT-PCR of the TCR CDR3, the HTBI primer set was used. One entry per CDR3 protein results from TCRdb running MiXCR on the multiplex PCR reads. The sample holds under 400,000 distinct CDR3 sequences; nearly 15% are singletons and the top ten take under 25%.

The chain couples TRBV5-5 to TRBJ1-1; D unresolved. Sample: blood. This TCR derives from a woman between 55 and 75 years old with Graves' ophthalmopathy. The CDR3 DNA is TGTGCCAGCAAACATTACAACACTGAAGCTTTCTTT. Its protein product is CASKHYNTEAFF.